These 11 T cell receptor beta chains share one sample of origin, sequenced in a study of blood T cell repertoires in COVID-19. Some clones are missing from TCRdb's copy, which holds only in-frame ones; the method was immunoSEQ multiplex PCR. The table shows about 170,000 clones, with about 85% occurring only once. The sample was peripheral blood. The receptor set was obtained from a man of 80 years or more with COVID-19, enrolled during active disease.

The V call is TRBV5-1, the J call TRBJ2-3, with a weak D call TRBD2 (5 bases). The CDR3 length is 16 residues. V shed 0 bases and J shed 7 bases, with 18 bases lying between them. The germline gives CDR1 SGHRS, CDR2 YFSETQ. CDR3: CASSLGGTSGGNTQYF. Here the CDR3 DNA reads TGCGCCAGCAGCTTGGGTGGTACGAGCGGAGGAAATACGCAGTATTTT. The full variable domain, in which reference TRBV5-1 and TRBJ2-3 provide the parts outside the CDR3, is KAGVTQTPRYLIKTRGQQVTLSCSPISGHRSVSWYQQTPGQGLQFLFEYFSETQRNKGNFPGRFSGRQFSNSRSEMNVSTLELGDSALYLCASSLGGTSGGNTQYFGPGTRLTVL.

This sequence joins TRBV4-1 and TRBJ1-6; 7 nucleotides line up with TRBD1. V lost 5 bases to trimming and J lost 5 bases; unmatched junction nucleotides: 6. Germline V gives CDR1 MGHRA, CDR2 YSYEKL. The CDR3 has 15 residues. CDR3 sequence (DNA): TGCGCCAGCAGCTCCACCGACAGGGATAATTCACCCCTCCACTTT. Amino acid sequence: CASSSTDRDNSPLHF.

The CDR3 bases are TGTGCCAGTAGTCTGGACGGCGCAGAGAGGACGGGGGCCAAAAACATTCAGTACTTC. Residues: CASSLDGAERTGAKNIQYF. The chain employs TRBV19 and TRBJ2-4; D is possibly TRBD2 (5 bases). The CDR3 extends over 19 amino acids. Trimming cost V 5 bases and J 1 base, with 24 bases left between them. Germline CDR1 LNHDA, CDR2 SQIVND (reference sequence).

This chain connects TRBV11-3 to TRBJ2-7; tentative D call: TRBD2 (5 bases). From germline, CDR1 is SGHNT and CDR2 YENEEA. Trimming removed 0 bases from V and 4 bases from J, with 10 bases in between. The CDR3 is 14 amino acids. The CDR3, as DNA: TGTGCCAGCAGCTTAGATGGGGAGAATTACGAGCAGTACTTC. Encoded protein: CASSLDGENYEQYF.

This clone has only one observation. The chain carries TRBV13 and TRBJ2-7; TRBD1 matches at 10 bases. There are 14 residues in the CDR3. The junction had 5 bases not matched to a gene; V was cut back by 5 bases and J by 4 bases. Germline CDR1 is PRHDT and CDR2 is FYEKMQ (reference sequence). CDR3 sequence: CASSPWDRGYEQYF. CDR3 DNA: TGTGCCAGCAGCCCATGGGACAGGGGATACGAGCAGTACTTC.

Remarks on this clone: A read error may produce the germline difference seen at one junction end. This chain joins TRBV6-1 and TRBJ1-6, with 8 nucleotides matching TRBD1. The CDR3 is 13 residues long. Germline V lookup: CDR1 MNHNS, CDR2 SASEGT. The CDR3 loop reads CASSEDRGGTLHF. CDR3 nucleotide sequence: TGTGCCAGCAGCGAAGACAGGGGTGGCACCCTCCACTTT.

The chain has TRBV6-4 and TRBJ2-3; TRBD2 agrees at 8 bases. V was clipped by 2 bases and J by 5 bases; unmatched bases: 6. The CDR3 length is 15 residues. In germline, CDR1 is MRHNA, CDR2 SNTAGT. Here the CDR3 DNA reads TGTGCCAGCAGTGACGTCGGGGGGGCCAGAGATACGCAGTATTTT. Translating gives CASSDVGGARDTQYF.

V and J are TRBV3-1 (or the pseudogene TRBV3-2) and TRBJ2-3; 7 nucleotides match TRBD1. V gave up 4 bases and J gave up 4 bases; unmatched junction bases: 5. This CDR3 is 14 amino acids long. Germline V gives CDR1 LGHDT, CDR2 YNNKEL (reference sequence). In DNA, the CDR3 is TGTGCCAGCAGCCCCCGACAGGGATCAGATACGCAGTATTTT. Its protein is CASSPRQGSDTQYF.

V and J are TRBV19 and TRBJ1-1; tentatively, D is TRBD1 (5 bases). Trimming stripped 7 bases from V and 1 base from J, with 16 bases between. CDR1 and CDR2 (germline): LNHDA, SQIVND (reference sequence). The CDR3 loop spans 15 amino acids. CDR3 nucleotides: TGTGCCAGTATGGAGGGGTCAGTGTGGAACACTGAAGCTTTCTTT. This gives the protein CASMEGSVWNTEAFF.

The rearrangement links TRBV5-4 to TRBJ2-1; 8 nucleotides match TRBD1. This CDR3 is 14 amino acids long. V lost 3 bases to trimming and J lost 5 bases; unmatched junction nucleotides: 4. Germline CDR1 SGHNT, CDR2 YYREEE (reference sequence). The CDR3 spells CASSSQGANNEQFF. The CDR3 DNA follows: TGTGCCAGCAGCTCCCAGGGGGCGAACAATGAGCAGTTCTTC.

The CDR3 bases are TGTGCCAGCAGTTACTCGAAGCAGGGGGACACTGAAGCTTTCTTT. It specifies CASSYSKQGDTEAFF. V and J are TRBV6-5 and TRBJ1-1, with 7 bases aligning to TRBD1. With 0 bases clipped from V and 3 bases from J, the junction kept 4 bases outside the gene matches. Germline assignment: CDR1 MNHEY and CDR2 SVGAGI. This CDR3 has 15 amino acids.